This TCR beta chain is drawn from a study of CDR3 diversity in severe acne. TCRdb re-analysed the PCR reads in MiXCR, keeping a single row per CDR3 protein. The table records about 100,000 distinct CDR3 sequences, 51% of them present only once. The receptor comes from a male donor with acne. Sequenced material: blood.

Written as DNA, the CDR3 is TGTGCCAGCAGCCGGACTAGCGGGCCAAGCACAGATACGCAGTATTTT. It is translated as CASSRTSGPSTDTQYF. The V and J genes are TRBV12-3 or TRBV12-4 and TRBJ2-3, with 11 positions matching TRBD2. The CDR3 extends over 16 amino acids. J gave up 0 bases and V 6 bases, and 5 bases lay outside the gene matches.